The clone carrying this T cell receptor beta chain was seen at least ten times. Its antigen is currently unknown. This sample stems from a study of identical twins. Overall study results and limits: Recombination models fit unrelated individuals' TCR alpha sharing but underestimated twins'. Abundant beta clonotypes from cord blood bore fewer insertions; memory repertoires lacked this pattern.

Template switching added a universal primer site, and cDNA bore unique molecular identifiers. In TCRdb, the 5' RACE reads were re-called with MiXCR into one record per CDR3 protein. The sample has about 570,000 distinct CDR3 sequences; roughly 9.9% are singletons. This sample was also put to use in a study of yellow fever vaccine responses in identical twins.

Sample: PBMCs. This receptor was taken from a woman aged 18-29 years in good health.

CDR3 loop: CASSLTGLTDTQYF. The DNA of the CDR3 is TGTGCCAGCAGCTTAACCGGACTCACAGATACGCAGTATTTT. This rearrangement joins TRBV7-3 to TRBJ2-3; tentatively, D is TRBD2 (5 bases). V lost 0 bases, J lost 2 bases, and 6 bases lay in between. Germline assignment: CDR1 SGHTA and CDR2 FQGTGA. CDR3 size: 14 residues.